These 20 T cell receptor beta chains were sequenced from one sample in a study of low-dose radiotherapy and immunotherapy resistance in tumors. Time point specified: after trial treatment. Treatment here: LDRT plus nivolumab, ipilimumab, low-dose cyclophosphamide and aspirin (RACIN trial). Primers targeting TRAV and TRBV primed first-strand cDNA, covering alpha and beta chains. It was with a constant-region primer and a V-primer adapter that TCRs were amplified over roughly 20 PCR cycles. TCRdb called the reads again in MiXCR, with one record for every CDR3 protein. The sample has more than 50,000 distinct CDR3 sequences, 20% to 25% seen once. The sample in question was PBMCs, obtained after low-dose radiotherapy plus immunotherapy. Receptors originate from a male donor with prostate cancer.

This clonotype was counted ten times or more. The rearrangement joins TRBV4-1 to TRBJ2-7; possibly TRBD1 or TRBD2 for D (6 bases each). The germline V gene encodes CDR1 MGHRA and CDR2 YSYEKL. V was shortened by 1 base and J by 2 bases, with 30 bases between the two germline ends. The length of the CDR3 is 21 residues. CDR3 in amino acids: CASSQAGFGPGGRSEAYEQYF. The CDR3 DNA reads TGCGCCAGCAGCCAAGCCGGATTCGGTCCCGGGGGCCGATCCGAAGCCTACGAGCAGTACTTC.

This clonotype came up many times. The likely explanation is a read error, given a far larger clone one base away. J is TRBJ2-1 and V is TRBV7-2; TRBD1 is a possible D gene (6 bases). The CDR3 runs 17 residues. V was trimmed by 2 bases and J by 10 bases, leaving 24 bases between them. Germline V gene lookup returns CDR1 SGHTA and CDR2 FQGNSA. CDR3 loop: CASSLLPVGAVGYEQFF. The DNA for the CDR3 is TGTGCCAGCAGCTTATTACCTGTGGGGGCAGTGGGATACGAGCAGTTCTTC.

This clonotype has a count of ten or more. The CDR3 reads CASSLYTGELFF. In nucleotides, the CDR3 is TGTGCCAGCAGCCTGTACACCGGGGAGCTGTTTTTT. This sequence joins TRBV7-3 and TRBJ2-2; D is undetermined. V lost 5 bases and J 3 bases, leaving 4 bases between the germline ends. Germline CDR1 and CDR2: SGHTA and FQGTGA. This CDR3 contains 12 residues.

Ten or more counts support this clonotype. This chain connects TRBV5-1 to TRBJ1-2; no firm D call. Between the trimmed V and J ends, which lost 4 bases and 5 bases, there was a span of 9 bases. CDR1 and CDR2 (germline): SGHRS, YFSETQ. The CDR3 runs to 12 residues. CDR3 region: CASSIEGYGYTF. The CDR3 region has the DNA TGCGCCAGCAGCATCGAGGGATATGGCTACACCTTC.

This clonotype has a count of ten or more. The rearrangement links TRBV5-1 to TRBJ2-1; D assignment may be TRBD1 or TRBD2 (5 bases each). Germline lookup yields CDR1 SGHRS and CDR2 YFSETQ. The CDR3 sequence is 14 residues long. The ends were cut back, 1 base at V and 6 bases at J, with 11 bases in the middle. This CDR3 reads CASSLSVGTNEQFF. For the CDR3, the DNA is TGCGCCAGCAGCTTGTCTGTAGGGACCAATGAGCAGTTCTTC.

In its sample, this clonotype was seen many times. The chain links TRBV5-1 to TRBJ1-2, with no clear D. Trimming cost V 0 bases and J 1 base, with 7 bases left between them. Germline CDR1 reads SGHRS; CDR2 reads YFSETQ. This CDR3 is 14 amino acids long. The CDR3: CASSLDGINYGYTF. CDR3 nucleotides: TGCGCCAGCAGCTTGGACGGAATTAACTATGGCTACACCTTC.

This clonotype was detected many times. CDR3 in amino acids: CASSEGSGANVLTF. CDR3 DNA sequence: TGTGCCAGTAGTGAAGGCTCTGGGGCCAACGTCCTGACTTTC. V gene TRBV19 combines with J gene TRBJ2-6, with unresolved D. The CDR3 is made up of 14 amino acids. Trimming cost V 5 bases and J 0 bases, with 5 bases left between them. Germline CDR1 and CDR2: LNHDA and SQIVND (reference sequence).

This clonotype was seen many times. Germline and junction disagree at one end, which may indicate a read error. This CDR3 reads CASSLASVTDTQYF. DNA for the CDR3: TGTGCCAGCAGTCTAGCGAGCGTCACAGATACGCAGTATTTT. This chain joins TRBV12-3 or TRBV12-4 and TRBJ2-3; D may be TRBD2 (6 bases). This CDR3 has 14 amino acids.

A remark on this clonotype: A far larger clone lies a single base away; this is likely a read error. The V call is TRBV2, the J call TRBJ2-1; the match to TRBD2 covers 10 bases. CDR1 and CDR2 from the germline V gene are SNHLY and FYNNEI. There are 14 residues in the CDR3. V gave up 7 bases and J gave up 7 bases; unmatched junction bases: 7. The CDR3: CASTLSSGSNEQFF. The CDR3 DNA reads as TGTGCCAGCACCCTGTCTAGCGGGAGTAATGAGCAGTTCTTC.

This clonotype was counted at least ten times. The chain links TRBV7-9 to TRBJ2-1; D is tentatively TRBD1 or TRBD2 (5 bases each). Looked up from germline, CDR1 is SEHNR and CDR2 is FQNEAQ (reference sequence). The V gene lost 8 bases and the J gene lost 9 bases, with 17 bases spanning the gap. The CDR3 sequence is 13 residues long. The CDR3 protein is CASVPGGAGEQFF. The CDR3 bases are TGTGCCAGCGTCCCCGGTGGGGCGGGTGAGCAGTTCTTC.

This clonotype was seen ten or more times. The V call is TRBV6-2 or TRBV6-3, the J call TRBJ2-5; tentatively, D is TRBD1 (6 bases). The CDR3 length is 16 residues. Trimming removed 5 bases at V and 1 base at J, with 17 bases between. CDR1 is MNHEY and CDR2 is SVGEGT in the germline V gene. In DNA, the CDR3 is TGTGCCAGCAGTACAACAGGGTTTTATGGCCAAGAGACCCAGTACTTC. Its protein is CASSTTGFYGQETQYF.

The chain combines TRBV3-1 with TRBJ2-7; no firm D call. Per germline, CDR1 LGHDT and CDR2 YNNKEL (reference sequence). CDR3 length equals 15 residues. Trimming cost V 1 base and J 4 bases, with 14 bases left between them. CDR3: CASSQAPGVGYEQYF. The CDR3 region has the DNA TGTGCCAGCAGCCAAGCTCCCGGCGTCGGGTACGAGCAGTACTTC.

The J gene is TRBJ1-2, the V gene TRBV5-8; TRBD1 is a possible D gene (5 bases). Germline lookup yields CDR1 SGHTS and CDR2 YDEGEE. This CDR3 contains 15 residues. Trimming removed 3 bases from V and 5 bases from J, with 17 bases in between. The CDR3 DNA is TGTGCCAGCAGCTACGGGACGCCGGTGGGTTATGGCTACACCTTC. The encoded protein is CASSYGTPVGYGYTF. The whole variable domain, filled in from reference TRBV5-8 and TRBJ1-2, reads EAGVTQSPTHLIKTRGQQATLRCSPISGHTSVYWYQQALGLGLQFLLWYDEGEERNRGNFPPRFSGRQFPNYSSELNVNALELEDSALYLCASSYGTPVGYGYTFGSGTRLTVV.

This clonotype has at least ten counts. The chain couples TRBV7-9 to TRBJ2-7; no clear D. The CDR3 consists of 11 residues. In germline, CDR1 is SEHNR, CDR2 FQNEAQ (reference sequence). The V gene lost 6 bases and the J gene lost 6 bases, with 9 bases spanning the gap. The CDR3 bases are TGTGCCAGCAGGGGCTTGTCCGAGCAGTACTTC. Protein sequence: CASRGLSEQYF. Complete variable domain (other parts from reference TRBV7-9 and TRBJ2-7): DTGVSQNPRHKITKRGQNVTFRCDPISEHNRLYWYRQTLGQGPEFLTYFQNEAQLEKSRLLSDRFSAERPKGSFSTLEIQRTEQGDSAMYLCASRGLSEQYFGPGTRLTVT.

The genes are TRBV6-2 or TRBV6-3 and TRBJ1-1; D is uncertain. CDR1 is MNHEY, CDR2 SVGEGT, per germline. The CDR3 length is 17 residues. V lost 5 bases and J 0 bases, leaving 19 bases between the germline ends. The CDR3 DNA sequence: TGTGCCAGCAGTCCACTGACTGTAGGGCGGGTGAACACTGAAGCTTTCTTT. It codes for CASSPLTVGRVNTEAFF.

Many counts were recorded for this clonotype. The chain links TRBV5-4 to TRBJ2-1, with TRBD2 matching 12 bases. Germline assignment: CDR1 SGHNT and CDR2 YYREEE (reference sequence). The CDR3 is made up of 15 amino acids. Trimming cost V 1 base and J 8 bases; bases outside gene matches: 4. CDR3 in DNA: TGTGCCAGCAGCTTGAGGACTAGCGGGGTAGATGAGCAGTTCTTC. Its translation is CASSLRTSGVDEQFF. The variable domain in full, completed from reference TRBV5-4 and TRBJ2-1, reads ETGVTQSPTHLIKTRGQQVTLRCSSQSGHNTVSWYQQALGQGPQFIFQYYREEENGRGNFPPRFSGLQFPNYSSELNVNALELDDSALYLCASSLRTSGVDEQFFGPGTRLTVL.

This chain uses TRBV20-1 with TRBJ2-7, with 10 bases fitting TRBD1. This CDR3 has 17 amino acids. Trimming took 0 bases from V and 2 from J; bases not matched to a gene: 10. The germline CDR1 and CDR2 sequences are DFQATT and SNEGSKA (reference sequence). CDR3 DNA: TGCAGTGCTAGAGATTATACCGGGACAGGGGACCCCTACGAGCAGTACTTC. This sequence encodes CSARDYTGTGDPYEQYF.

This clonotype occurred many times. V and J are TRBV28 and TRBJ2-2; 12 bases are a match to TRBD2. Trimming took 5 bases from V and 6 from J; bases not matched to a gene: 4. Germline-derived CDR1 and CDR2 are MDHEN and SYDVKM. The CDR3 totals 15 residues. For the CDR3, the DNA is TGTGCCAGCAGTCCCGGACTAGCGGGATCCGGGGAGCTGTTTTTT. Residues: CASSPGLAGSGELFF.

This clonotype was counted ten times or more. The CDR3 DNA reads TGTGCCAGCAGCCCTACCTGGAGCGGGGGGGCCAATGAGCAGTTCTTC. It yields the protein CASSPTWSGGANEQFF. The rearrangement joins TRBV4-2 to TRBJ2-1, with TRBD2 identical over 10 bases. The trim removed 4 bases at V and 6 bases at J, leaving 9 bases unmatched. CDR3 length: 16 amino acids. Germline V gene data show CDR1 as LGHNA and CDR2 as YNFKEQ.

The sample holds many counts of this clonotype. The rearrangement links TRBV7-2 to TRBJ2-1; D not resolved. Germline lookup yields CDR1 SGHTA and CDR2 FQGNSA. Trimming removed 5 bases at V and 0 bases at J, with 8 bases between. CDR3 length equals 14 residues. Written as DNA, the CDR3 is TGTGCCAGCAGCACATCCAGCTCCTACAATGAGCAGTTCTTC. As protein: CASSTSSSYNEQFF.